Described below is a single T cell receptor (beta chain) sequence and its context. The antigen it recognizes is unknown. Base qualities are missing; no much larger clone stands one base away. CDR1 and CDR2, per the germline V gene, are SNHLY and FYNNEI. V lost 9 bases and J lost 4 bases; the stretch between them is 6 bases long. The CDR3 numbers 10 residues from cysteine through phenylalanine. CDR3 DNA only is kept here, 30 bases in frame from base 1. The data belong to a study of T cell responses to AZD1222 COVID-19 vaccine (dated by TCRdb to the early 2020s). Describing the broader study: TCR sequencing was performed for 233 trial participants, of whom around 200 were given two doses of AZD1222 and around 26 were given two doses of MenACWY control vaccine. Trial participants were enrolled by age into 18-55, 56-69 and 70-plus year subgroups, with about 150, 28 and 57 TCR-sequenced participants respectively.

Explained via the paper, the time point label denotes: baseline before first vaccination. Per the publication, the treatment or condition label means: meningococcal conjugate vaccine given as trial control. The vaccinee samples were drawn from two UK trials, COV001 and COV002, one of which was a single-blind randomized controlled phase 2/3 trial testing AZD1222 (ChAdOx1 nCoV-19) in healthy adults. For TCRbeta chain sequencing, PBMC samples from trial participants were taken at day 0 and at day 28 after the second dose. The CDR3 regions of human TCRbeta chains were analyzed by immunosequencing. As for the original processing: Repertoire TCRs were checked for matches against a reference library of SARS-CoV-2-specific TCRs that had been generated using the MIRA antigen-specificity platform. Breadth was defined as the fraction of unique TCRs that were SARS-CoV-2-associated. Depth was defined as the fraction of total T cells that were SARS-CoV-2-associated. Each spike-specific TCR was assigned to its reactive spike region and to a CD4 or CD8 class using the MIRA data. Log10-transformed breadth and depth values were compared by one-way ANOVA with Sidak's multiple comparisons tests. TCRdb holds this immuneACCESS table with in-frame rearrangements only. Some clones are missing; in checked studies, unresolved V genes explain under half, and the rest has no known cause. D and trimming were read from the DNA, whereas the V and J calls and clone size are those reported in that table. Counted in this sample were around 100,000 clones; about 90% of them appeared once. The top ten clonotypes cover 3.5% to 4.5% of the sample.

Here is what the overall study found, with its caveats: Spike-specific TCR breadth and depth rose significantly after two AZD1222 doses compared with day 0 and with MenACWY recipients. No day 14 peak-response samples were available, so repertoires were characterized only after the peak T cell response. Conclusions about previously exposed vaccinees are limited, since just five to seven AZD1222 recipients were seropositive for SARS-CoV-2 at baseline. Participants were mostly white British, with more females than males. The authors suggested clonal diversity may have been underestimated. In the small 56-69-year group, the increase in depth fell short of significance, most likely because of low power. The vaccine-associated CD4 TCRs covered the entire spike protein, and the dominant responses fell in regions 160-218 and 743-854. Epitopes outside the regions mutated in the B.1.351 and B.1.1.7 variants were reportedly recognized by nearly half of the unique spike-specific TCRs.

The TCR originated in an adult in good health. The sequencing used peripheral blood, collected on day 0 of MenACWY control vaccination. The sequence links TRBV2 to TRBJ2-5; no D gene call is confident. The CDR3 corresponds to CARGSETQYF. The nucleotide sequence is given as TGTGCCAGGGGCTCAGAGACCCAGTACTTC.